This T cell receptor beta chain appears in the sequencing data of a study of beta chain features in type 1 diabetes (dated by TCRdb to 2016 to 2018). Study-level background: Patients and healthy donors did not differ in mean age, gender distribution, total cell number or subset yield. In the study, recently diagnosed type 1 diabetes patients and matched healthy donors were compared on the TCRB repertoires of their sorted circulating CD4+ T cell subsets. Across all samples, fewer than 110,000,000 sorted cells were examined, and cell number per subset correlated strongly with RNA yield. Whereas all 30 or so donors provided naive and central memory subsets, regulatory and stem cell-like memory subsets were isolated from just 8 patients and about 8 healthy donors.

About this clone: The target of this receptor is not known. No clone much larger than this one lies a single base away; base qualities are absent.

Per the germline V gene, MDHEN is the CDR1 and SYDVKM is the CDR2. Trimming takes 6 bases off V and 5 bases off J; junction bases not matched to a gene: 10. Measured from the cysteine to the valine, the CDR3 is 14 residues long. Only the CDR3 portion is preserved as DNA: 42 bases, with reading frame beginning at the first base. Each donor gave one peripheral blood draw, approximately 110 mL on average, collected into heparinised tubes. A BD FACSAria II and a panel including CD45RO, CCR7, CD25, CD127, CD95 and CD27 were used to sort naive, central memory, regulatory and stem cell-like memory CD4+ T cells. A purity above 95% was achieved for all sorted populations. PBMCs were isolated right away by Lymphoprep density gradient centrifugation and were stained directly, without culture. So that batch effects would be minimized, each experiment stained and sorted samples in pairs, pairing one healthy donor with one patient.

The entire amount of isolated RNA was reverse transcribed using the High Capacity cDNA Reverse Transcription Kit, so the sequenced TCRB transcripts were expressed ones. Deep immunoSEQ sequencing was applied to naive, central memory and regulatory T cell samples, giving an average of around 3.4 million total reads per sample. Sorted cells were lysed in RLT buffer, and RNA was extracted using DNase-treated RNeasy Micro or Mini kits according to cell number. To prevent cross-contamination, every cell subset was processed on its own, while patient and healthy donor samples were processed together. TCRB sequences were amplified from cDNA with the immunoSEQ multiplex PCR, producing 87-bp fragments spanning the CDR3 region. Sequencing of the amplicons was done on the Illumina HiSeq platform. Concerning the study's data processing: Synthetic template baselines were used to correct PCR bias computationally, reads within Hamming distance 2 were collapsed, and singletons that could not be merged were discarded. By aligning reads against IMGT, V, D and J genes, CDR3 length, and insertions or deletions at six rearrangement sites were assigned. Clonotype counts were normalized to sorted cell number within each subset before computing true diversity and Gini coefficients with the tcR R package. The overlap coefficient, calculated on TCRB nucleotide sequences, was used to quantify repertoire sharing. As stored in TCRdb, this immuneACCESS dataset retains in-frame rearrangements with V and J assigned. A fraction of the clones does not appear; measured against another copy, unresolved V genes explain less than half of the discrepancy, and the remainder lacks a known reason. V, J and clone size are those of that table, while D and trimming were read from the DNA. In this sample the table shows around 290,000 clones, 7% to 9% of which occur a single time. The top ten constitute roughly 1% of the sample.

On the study overall, not on this receptor specifically: Because the HLA sub-analyses included only small numbers of individuals, any influence of HLA type on TCRB rearrangement was left unresolved. Because cDNA was sequenced instead of genomic DNA, activated cells with high expression could be over-represented, although the groups did not differ in activation or CD3 levels. In all four CD4+ subsets, TCRB CDR3 length was moderately but significantly shorter in type 1 diabetes patients. Naive, central memory and regulatory TCRB repertoires appeared to be more alike among patients than among healthy donors. Shorter templates might have been favored by PCR, but patient and control samples were amplified and corrected together, so both groups would have been affected equally by any skew. At VDJ recombination sites, patients with type 1 diabetes made fewer insertions and deleted more nucleotides, a pattern implying thymic rearrangement abnormalities.

This chain joins TRBV28 to TRBJ2-7; TRBD2 fits 7 bases in the junction. The source material was central memory CD4+ T cells from blood. The source is a woman younger than 35 in good health. The CDR3 protein: CASSRTRGGNEQYV. The DNA sequence is TGTGCCAGCAGCAGAACCCGGGGAGGGAACGAGCAGTACGTC.